The rows below give T cell receptor beta chains drawn from one sample of a study of CD8+CD57+ T cells in acquired aplastic anemia. TCRdb called the reads again in MiXCR, with one record for every CDR3 protein. The sample holds 180,000 or so distinct CDR3 sequences, 48% seen once. Material: sorted CD4+, CD8+, or CD8+CD57+ T cells (not recorded which) from PBMCs. Receptors were obtained from a human donor with aplastic anemia. Both conserved end residues are part of each CDR3.

j_call v_call cdr3_aa
TRBJ1-3 TRBV5-1 CASSSGNGGNTIYF
TRBJ2-4 TRBV2 CASRDRAGKNIQYF
TRBJ2-5 TRBV7-2 CASSLANTLRETQYF
TRBJ1-2 TRBV7-9 CASDPISVADGYTF
TRBJ2-1 TRBV2 CASSEAGENYNEQFF
TRBJ2-5 TRBV12-3/TRBV12-4 CASSLFGETQYF
TRBJ2-1 TRBV19 CASSIYGGSYNEQFF
TRBJ1-5 TRBV28 CASSFSTGGNQPQHF
TRBJ2-7 TRBV24-1 CASPGTGKDEQYF
TRBJ2-2 TRBV19 CASRSLEGDTGELFF
TRBJ1-6 TRBV24-1 CATRTHGQGSPLHF
TRBJ2-5 TRBV13 CASSHPGGMETQYF
TRBJ1-1 TRBV29-1 CSTRTGNTEAFF
TRBJ1-2 TRBV7-9 CASSPSVTIYGCTF
TRBJ2-7 TRBV10-3 CAISEANGYEQYF
TRBJ1-1 TRBV19 CASSIAGGRGQNTEAFF
TRBJ1-3 TRBV12-3/TRBV12-4 CASSSSSGNTIYF
TRBJ1-2 TRBV10-3 CAISEYTGVLNYGYTF
TRBJ2-5 TRBV20-1 CSAELGQGIQETQYF
TRBJ2-3 TRBV7-9 CASSPQGGTDTQYF
TRBJ2-2 TRBV18 CASSSQTSGSGELFF
TRBJ2-3 TRBV10-2 CASSESVLAGIQADTQYF
TRBJ2-2 TRBV10-3 CATRLASLNTGELFF
TRBJ1-1 TRBV19 CASSPLGSTEAFF
TRBJ1-1 TRBV20-1 CSASGGFTGNTEAFF
TRBJ2-1 TRBV27 CASSLSSVGGGKGFF
TRBJ2-7 TRBV9 CASSARDRGPYEQYF
TRBJ2-5 TRBV7-3 CASSFDSRETQYF
TRBJ2-5 TRBV6-5 CASSFYRDSQETQYF
TRBJ2-7 TRBV4-1 CASSQLAGVSHEQYF
TRBJ1-6 TRBV25-1 CASSEGGLGSPLHF
TRBJ1-1 TRBV7-8 CASSSADGNTEAFF
TRBJ2-2 TRBV20-1 CSARGTLVGTGELFF
TRBJ2-7 TRBV7-8 CASKAGGPYEQYF
TRBJ2-1 TRBV25-1 CATSSGGWDEQFF
TRBJ2-5 TRBV24-1 CATSDPRDYQETQYF
TRBJ1-5 TRBV25-1 CASSEYYDVRPQHF
TRBJ2-7 TRBV2 CASRVADRTYEQYF
TRBJ1-5 TRBV5-5 CASSLVSGGRQPQHF
TRBJ1-6 TRBV24-1 CATRPIRGGADPYNSPLHF
TRBJ2-1 TRBV5-1 CASSFGTGKGINEQFF
TRBJ1-5 TRBV7-9 CASSLGYRENQPQHF
TRBJ2-7 TRBV6-6 CASSYPGGYYEQYF
TRBJ2-2 TRBV10-3 CAISGTSAGELFF
TRBJ1-1 TRBV19 CASSDRGGFEAFF
TRBJ1-5 TRBV2 CASSAGTSGQPQHF
TRBJ2-3 TRBV20-1 CSAIRLGNGDTQYF
TRBJ2-1 TRBV5-1 CASSLFSGRGYEQFF
TRBJ1-2 TRBV2 CASSLQAIYGYTF
TRBJ2-2 TRBV6-1 CASNEQGSTGELFF
TRBJ2-7 TRBV5-6 CASSPPPPSYSYEQYF
TRBJ1-4 TRBV11-1 CASSLGPGNEKLFF
TRBJ1-2 TRBV11-2 CASSRGRGADGYTF
TRBJ2-1 TRBV25-1 CASSEVGLAGVNEQFF
TRBJ1-4 TRBV25-1 CASSEFLADTNEKLFF
TRBJ2-1 TRBV12-5 CASTGTRLLDEQFF
TRBJ2-7 TRBV10-2 CASAQGTLEQYF
TRBJ2-3 TRBV9 CASSVTGGYTDTQYF
TRBJ2-7 TRBV6-4 CASRTGGDEQYF
TRBJ2-2 TRBV29-1 CSVARGQGAGELFF